The 3 T cell receptor beta chains listed next were all sequenced from one sample in a study of neurological immune-mediated disorders. From the 5' RACE reads, TCRdb called clonotypes with MiXCR, one entry per CDR3 protein. The table has 50,000 to 65,000 distinct CDR3 sequences, 3.6% seen once; the top ten hold roughly 1.7%. What was sequenced was PBMCs. Every receptor here comes from a man aged 30 to 45 with multiple sclerosis.

In this sample, this clonotype turned up a few times. A much larger clone differs from this one at a single base, so this may be a read error. The chain couples TRBV5-1 to TRBJ2-1; 7 nucleotides agree with TRBD1. The germline V gene has CDR1 SGHRS and CDR2 YFSETQ. The CDR3 contains 14 residues. CDR3 sequence (DNA): TGCGCCAGCTCAGAGGGACAGTCCTACAATGATCAGTTCTTC. Translating gives CASSEGQSYNDQFF.

Only a few counts were recorded for this clonotype. CDR3 DNA sequence: TGTGCCAGCAGCTTAGAGGCCTCCCACTCTGGAAACACCATATATTTT. As protein: CASSLEASHSGNTIYF. This chain connects TRBV7-2 to TRBJ1-3; unclear D gene. CDR1 is SGHTA, CDR2 FQGNSA, per germline. The CDR3 has 16 amino acids. V gave up 1 base and J gave up 0 bases, with 10 bases separating them. The full variable domain, completed using reference TRBV7-2 and TRBJ1-3, is GAGVSQSPSNKVTEKGKDVELRCDPISGHTALYWYRQSLGQGLEFLIYFQGNSAPDKSGLPSDRFSAERTGGSVSTLTIQRTQQEDSAVYLCASSLEASHSGNTIYFGEGSWLTVV.

Many counts were recorded for this clonotype. The V and J genes are TRBV3-1 and TRBJ2-3, with 9 bases fitting TRBD2. CDR1 LGHDT and CDR2 YNNKEL come from the germline V gene (reference sequence). J lost 6 bases, V lost 0 bases, and 4 bases had no gene match. This CDR3 has 15 amino acids. This CDR3 is CASSQEGLASDTQYF. The DNA of the CDR3 is TGTGCCAGCAGCCAAGAGGGACTAGCCTCGGATACGCAGTATTTT.